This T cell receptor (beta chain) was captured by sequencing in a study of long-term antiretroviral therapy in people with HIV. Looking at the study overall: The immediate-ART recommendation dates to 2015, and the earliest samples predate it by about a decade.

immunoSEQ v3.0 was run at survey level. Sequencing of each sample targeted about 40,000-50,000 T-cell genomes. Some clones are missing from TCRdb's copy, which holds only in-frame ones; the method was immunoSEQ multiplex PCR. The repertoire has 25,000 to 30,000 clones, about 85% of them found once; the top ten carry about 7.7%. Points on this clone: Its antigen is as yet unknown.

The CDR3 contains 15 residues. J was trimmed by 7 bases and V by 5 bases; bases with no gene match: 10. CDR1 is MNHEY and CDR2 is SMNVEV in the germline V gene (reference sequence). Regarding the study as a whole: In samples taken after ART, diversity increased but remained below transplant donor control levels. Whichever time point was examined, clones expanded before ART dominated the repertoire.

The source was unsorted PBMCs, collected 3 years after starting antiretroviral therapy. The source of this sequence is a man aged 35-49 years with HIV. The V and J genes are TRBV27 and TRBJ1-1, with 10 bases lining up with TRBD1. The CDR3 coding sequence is TGTGCCAGCAGTCCTCGGGACAGGGGCTTCAGTGAAGCTTTCTTT. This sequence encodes CASSPRDRGFSEAFF.